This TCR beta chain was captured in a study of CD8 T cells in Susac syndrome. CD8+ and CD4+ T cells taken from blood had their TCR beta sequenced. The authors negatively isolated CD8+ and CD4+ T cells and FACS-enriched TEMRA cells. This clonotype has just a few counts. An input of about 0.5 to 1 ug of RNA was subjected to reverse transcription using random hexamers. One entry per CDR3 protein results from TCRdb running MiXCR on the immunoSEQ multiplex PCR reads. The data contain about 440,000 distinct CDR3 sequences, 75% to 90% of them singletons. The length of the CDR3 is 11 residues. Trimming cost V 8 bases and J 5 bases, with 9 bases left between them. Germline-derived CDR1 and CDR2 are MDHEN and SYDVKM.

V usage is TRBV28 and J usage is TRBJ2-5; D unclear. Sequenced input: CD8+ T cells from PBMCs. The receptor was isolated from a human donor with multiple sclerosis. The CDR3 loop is CASSSFETQYF. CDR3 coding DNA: TGTGCCAGCTCCTCGTTTGAGACCCAGTACTTC.